This TCR beta chain was sequenced during a study of blood T cell repertoires in COVID-19. Whole-study context: Material from acute and convalescent COVID-19 was sourced from the United States, Italy and Spain. PBMCs, B-cell-depleted T cells, or T cells were the source of the cDNA or gDNA that made up the material.

Original processing notes: For nucleated cells, counts were estimated from reference gene primer amplification. Profiling relied on immunoSEQ multiplex PCR, and the TCRdb table lists in-frame clones only, not all of them. D and trimming were read from the DNA, whereas the V and J calls and clone size are those reported in that table. The sample gives hundreds of thousands of clones, about 90% of which show up once; 9.5% to 13% is in the top ten. The sample was peripheral blood. The TCR was taken from a woman aged 70 to 79 with COVID-19, enrolled during active disease.

CDR3 sequence: CASSQEIRQNQPQHF. CDR3 bases: TGTGCCAGCAGCCAAGAAATCCGACAGAATCAGCCCCAGCATTTT. This rearrangement joins TRBV3-1 (or the pseudogene TRBV3-2) to TRBJ1-5, with D possibly being TRBD1 (5 bases). From germline, CDR1 is LGHDT and CDR2 YNNKEL (reference sequence). The CDR3 extends over 15 amino acids. Trimming stripped 0 bases from V and 4 bases from J, with 10 bases between.